The T cell receptor beta chain under discussion was sequenced for a study of blood T cell repertoires in COVID-19. Across the whole study: Donors in the United States, Italy and Spain gave samples during acute or convalescent COVID-19. PBMCs, B-cell-depleted T cells, or T cells provided the cDNA or gDNA that made up the material.

This CDR3 contains 13 residues. Germline V gene lookup returns CDR1 MNHEY and CDR2 SVGAGI. V was clipped by 2 bases and J by 5 bases; unmatched bases: 3. Here immunoSEQ multiplex PCR was the method, and the copy in TCRdb shows in-frame clones only, minus some. This table has hundreds of thousands of clones, about 87% appearing once. V is TRBV6-5 and J is TRBJ2-7; 7 positions match TRBD1. The clonotype was recovered from a woman between 18 and 29 years old with acute or convalescent COVID-19. What was sequenced was peripheral blood. The CDR3 DNA is TGTGCCAGCAGTTACCGTGACAGGGACGAGCAGTACTTC. Its translation: CASSYRDRDEQYF.